Presented here are 17 T cell receptor beta chains from one specimen sequenced in a study of blood T cell repertoires in COVID-19. The method was immunoSEQ multiplex PCR; TCRdb's version includes in-frame clones alone and lacks a portion of them. The sample holds some 71,000 clones, more than 65% seen once. Sequencing was carried out using peripheral blood. These TCRs come from a woman in her seventies with acute or convalescent COVID-19.

This clone was detected a few times. The CDR3 nucleotides are TGTGCCAGCAGCGTGGCCGACAGGGGGTACGAGCAGTACTTC. Protein: CASSVADRGYEQYF. V usage is TRBV9 and J usage is TRBJ2-7; 9 bases are a match to TRBD1. The CDR3 is 14 residues long. The V gene's germline CDR1 is SGDLS and CDR2 YYNGEE. The junction had 4 bases not matched to a gene; V was cut back by 2 bases and J by 4 bases.

The chain couples TRBV6-5 to TRBJ2-4; TRBD1 might be the D (6 bases). This CDR3 comprises 15 residues. The V gene's germline CDR1 is MNHEY and CDR2 SVGAGI. The ends were cut back, 8 bases at V and 0 bases at J, with 14 bases in the middle. The CDR3, as DNA: TGTGCCAGCGGTATCAGCAGGGGAGCCAAAAACATTCAGTACTTC. Its translation is CASGISRGAKNIQYF.

The chain has TRBV9 and TRBJ1-2; D remains unclear. Germline V CDR1 and CDR2: SGDLS, YYNGEE. Deletions cut 4 bases from V and 3 bases from J, with 13 bases between. The CDR3 is 14 residues long. CDR3 region: CASSPPGIDYGYTF. As DNA, the CDR3 is TGTGCCAGCAGCCCGCCCGGGATAGACTATGGCTACACCTTC. Complete variable domain (other parts from reference TRBV9 and TRBJ1-2): DSGVTQTPKHLITATGQRVTLRCSPRSGDLSVYWYQQSLDQGLQFLIQYYNGEERAKGNILERFSAQQFPDLHSELNLSSLELGDSALYFCASSPPGIDYGYTFGSGTRLTVV.

This clone was counted only a few times. The chain is built from TRBV18 and TRBJ1-4, with TRBD1 matching over 7 bases. This CDR3 comprises 17 residues. Germline V gene sequence: CDR1 KGHSH, CDR2 LQKENI. J was trimmed by 0 bases and V by 0 bases; bases with no gene match: 4. CDR3: CASSPPMGQTTNEKLFF. In DNA, the CDR3 is TGTGCCAGCTCACCACCTATGGGACAGACAACTAATGAAAAACTGTTTTTT.

This chain links TRBV12-3 or TRBV12-4 with TRBJ1-3, with D possibly matching TRBD1 (5 bases). This CDR3 spans 12 amino acids. V lost 5 bases to trimming and J lost 9 bases, with 11 bases between them. The CDR3 DNA follows: TGTGCCAGCAGTCCTGGGGGGGGCACCATATATTTT. This codes for CASSPGGGTIYF.

V usage is TRBV10-3 and J usage is TRBJ1-4; 9 bases are a match to TRBD1. The CDR3 is made up of 16 amino acids. Germline loops: CDR1 ENHRY, CDR2 SYGVKD. V gave up 6 bases and J gave up 4 bases; unmatched junction bases: 9. CDR3 sequence reads: CAIRSGDRDFNEKLFF. The CDR3 nucleotides are TGTGCCATCAGAAGTGGGGACAGGGACTTTAATGAAAAACTGTTTTTT.

The rearrangement joins TRBV12-3 or TRBV12-4 to TRBJ2-1; D is ambiguous. This CDR3 comprises 13 residues. V gave up 3 bases and J gave up 3 bases, with 6 bases separating them. The DNA of the CDR3 is TGTGCCAGCAGTTTTTCAGGCTACAATGAGCAGTTCTTC. Amino acid sequence: CASSFSGYNEQFF.

The chain employs TRBV15 and TRBJ2-3; 11 bases match TRBD2. V dropped 2 bases and J dropped 1; count of bases not matched to a gene: 8. CDR1 and CDR2 (germline): LNHNV, YYDKDF (reference sequence). CDR3 length: 18 residues. CDR3 residues: CATSRRRVLAGGTDTQYF. In DNA, the CDR3 is TGTGCCACCAGCAGAAGGCGTGTACTAGCGGGAGGCACAGATACGCAGTATTTT.

The chain employs TRBV10-3 and TRBJ1-1, with a possible D match to TRBD1 (6 bases). The CDR3 is 12 amino acids. The V gene's germline CDR1 is ENHRY and CDR2 SYGVKD. V lost 2 bases and J 7 bases, leaving 8 bases between the germline ends. The CDR3 DNA follows: TGTGCCATCAGTGAGATGACAGGTGAAGCTTTCTTT. Amino acid sequence: CAISEMTGEAFF.

The V and J genes are TRBV5-1 and TRBJ2-1, with TRBD1 matching over 12 bases. The CDR3 has 15 amino acids. Germline values: CDR1 SGHRS, CDR2 YFSETQ. V shed 4 bases and J 4 bases; nucleotides not matched to a gene: 3. The CDR3 protein is CASSRGQGAYNEQFF. In DNA form, the CDR3 reads TGCGCCAGCAGCAGGGGACAGGGGGCTTACAATGAGCAGTTCTTC.

The rearrangement uses TRBV7-2 and TRBJ2-3; 7 bases map to TRBD2. The CDR3 is made up of 16 amino acids. The ends lost 5 bases at V and 6 bases at J; junction bases unmatched: 14. CDR1 SGHTA and CDR2 FQGNSA come from the germline V gene. This CDR3 reads CASSPVSGLGDDTQYF. In DNA form, the CDR3 reads TGTGCCAGCAGCCCTGTTAGCGGGTTGGGTGATGATACGCAGTATTTT.

This chain connects TRBV6-1 to TRBJ2-1, with D uncertain. CDR1 is MNHNS and CDR2 is SASEGT in the germline V gene. There are 13 residues in the CDR3. V lost 1 base and J 4 bases, leaving 5 bases between the germline ends. CDR3 nucleotide sequence: TGTGCCAGCAGTGAAGTACAGTACAATGAGCAGTTCTTC. Its translation is CASSEVQYNEQFF.

The chain is built from TRBV19 and TRBJ1-1; D is unresolved. From germline, CDR1 is LNHDA and CDR2 SQIVND (reference sequence). This CDR3 is built from 16 residues. The germline V and J ends were trimmed by 7 bases and 0 bases, with 18 bases remaining between them. CDR3 DNA: TGTGCCAGTACCAACCCGGTGGGCAGGTTGAACACTGAAGCTTTCTTT. It specifies CASTNPVGRLNTEAFF.

This clone was seen only once. This chain joins TRBV19 and TRBJ1-3; 9 bases align to TRBD1. This CDR3 contains 15 residues. The germline CDR1 and CDR2 sequences are LNHDA and SQIVND (reference sequence). After removal of 5 bases from V and 3 bases from J, the junction contained 5 bases not matched to a gene. In DNA form, the CDR3 reads TGTGCCAGTAGTCGGGACAGGGAAGATGGAAACACCATATATTTT. Protein product: CASSRDREDGNTIYF. Using reference TRBV19 and TRBJ1-3 for the parts outside the CDR3, the full variable domain is DGGITQSPKYLFRKEGQNVTLSCEQNLNHDAMYWYRQDPGQGLRLIYYSQIVNDFQKGDIAEGYSVSREKKESFPLTVTSAQKNPTAFYLCASSRDREDGNTIYFGEGSWLTVV.

For this clone: A read error may account for a junction end that differs from germline. The chain links TRBV13 to TRBJ1-1, with D maybe TRBD1 (6 bases). This CDR3 comprises 15 residues. In germline, CDR1 is PRHDT, CDR2 FYEKMQ (reference sequence). The CDR3 nucleotides are TGTGCCGGCAGCAGGGGAAGAATGGTGAACACTGAAGCTTTCTTT. As protein: CAGSRGRMVNTEAFF.

This chain links TRBV28 with TRBJ2-4; TRBD2 aligns across 16 bases. V was pared by 4 bases and J by 6 bases, with 6 bases of the junction left unmatched. Germline values: CDR1 MDHEN, CDR2 SYDVKM. This CDR3 has 17 residues. The CDR3 here is CASSSGTSGRAGNIQYF. CDR3 sequence (DNA): TGTGCCAGCAGTTCCGGGACTAGCGGGAGGGCCGGAAACATTCAGTACTTC.

The V gene is TRBV10-2, the J gene TRBJ2-3; TRBD2 matches 14 bases. The germline CDR1 and CDR2 sequences are WSHSY and SAAADI. The CDR3 is 16 residues long. J was trimmed by 0 bases and V by 5 bases; bases with no gene match: 1. The CDR3 reads CASSRTSGGSTDTQYF. As DNA, the CDR3 is TGCGCCAGCAGTCGGACTAGCGGGGGGAGCACAGATACGCAGTATTTT.